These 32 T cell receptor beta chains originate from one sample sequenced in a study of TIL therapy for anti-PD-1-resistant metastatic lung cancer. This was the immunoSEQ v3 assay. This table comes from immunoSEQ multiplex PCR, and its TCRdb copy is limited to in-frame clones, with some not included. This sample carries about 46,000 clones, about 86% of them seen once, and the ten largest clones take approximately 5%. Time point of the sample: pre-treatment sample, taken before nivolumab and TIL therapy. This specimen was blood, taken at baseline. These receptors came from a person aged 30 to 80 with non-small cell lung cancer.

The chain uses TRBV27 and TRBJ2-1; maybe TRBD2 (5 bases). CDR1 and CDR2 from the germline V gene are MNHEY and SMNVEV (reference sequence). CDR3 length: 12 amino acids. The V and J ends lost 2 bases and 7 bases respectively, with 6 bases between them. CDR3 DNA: TGTGCCAGCAGTTTACCGGGAAATGAGCAGTTCTTC. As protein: CASSLPGNEQFF.

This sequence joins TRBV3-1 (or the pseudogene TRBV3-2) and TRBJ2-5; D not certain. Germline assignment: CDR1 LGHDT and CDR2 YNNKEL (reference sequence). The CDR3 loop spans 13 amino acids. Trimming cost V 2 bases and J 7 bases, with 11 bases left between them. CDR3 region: CASSQSKVGTQYF. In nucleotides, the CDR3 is TGTGCCAGCAGCCAATCGAAAGTAGGGACCCAGTACTTC.

The CDR3 region is CASSQRTGGGTEQYF. The CDR3 DNA sequence: TGTGCCAGCAGCCAAAGAACAGGGGGAGGGACCGAGCAGTACTTC. The genes are TRBV3-1 (or the pseudogene TRBV3-2) and TRBJ2-7, with a possible D match to TRBD1 (8 bases). V gave up 2 bases and J gave up 6 bases, with 17 bases separating them. Germline V CDR1 and CDR2: LGHDT, YNNKEL (reference sequence). The CDR3 extends over 15 amino acids.

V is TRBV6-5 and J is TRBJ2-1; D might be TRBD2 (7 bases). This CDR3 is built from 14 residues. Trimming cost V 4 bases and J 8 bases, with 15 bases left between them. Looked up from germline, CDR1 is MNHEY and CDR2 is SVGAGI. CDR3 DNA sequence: TGTGCCAGCAGTTGGGGGCGGGGGTTGGATGAGCAGTTCTTC. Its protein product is CASSWGRGLDEQFF.

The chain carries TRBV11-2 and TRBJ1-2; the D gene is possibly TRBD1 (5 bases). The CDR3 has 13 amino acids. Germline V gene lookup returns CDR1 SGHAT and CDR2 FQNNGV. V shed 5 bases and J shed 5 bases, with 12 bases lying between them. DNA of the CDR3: TGTGCCAGCAGCACTGACAGAAGATATGGCTACACCTTC. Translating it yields CASSTDRRYGYTF.

The CDR3 sequence: CASSIMAGSSDEQYF. For the CDR3, the DNA is TGTGCCAGTAGTATCATGGCGGGGAGTTCGGACGAGCAGTACTTC. This chain links TRBV19 with TRBJ2-7; D is perhaps TRBD2 (6 bases). V was clipped by 3 bases and J by 5 bases, with 17 bases between them. From germline, CDR1 is LNHDA and CDR2 SQIVND (reference sequence). CDR3 size: 15 residues.

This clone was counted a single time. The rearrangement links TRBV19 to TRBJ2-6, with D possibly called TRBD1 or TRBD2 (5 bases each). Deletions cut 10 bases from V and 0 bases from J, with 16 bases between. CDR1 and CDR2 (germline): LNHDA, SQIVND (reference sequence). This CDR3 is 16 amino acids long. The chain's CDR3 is CATRDPFISGANVLTF. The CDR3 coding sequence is TGTGCCACCCGGGACCCCTTCATCTCTGGGGCCAACGTCCTGACTTTC.

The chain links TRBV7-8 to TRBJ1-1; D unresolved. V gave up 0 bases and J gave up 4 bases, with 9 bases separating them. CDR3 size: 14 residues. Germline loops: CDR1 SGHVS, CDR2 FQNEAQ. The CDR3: CASSLAGWSTEAFF. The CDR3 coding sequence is TGTGCCAGCAGCTTAGCGGGCTGGAGCACTGAAGCTTTCTTT.

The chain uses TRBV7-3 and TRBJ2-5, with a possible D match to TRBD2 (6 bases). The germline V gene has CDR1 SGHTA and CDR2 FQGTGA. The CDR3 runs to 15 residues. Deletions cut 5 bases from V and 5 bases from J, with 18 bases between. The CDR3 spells CASSPRARGLETQYF. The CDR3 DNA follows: TGTGCCAGCAGCCCCCGGGCCCGGGGGTTGGAGACCCAGTACTTC.

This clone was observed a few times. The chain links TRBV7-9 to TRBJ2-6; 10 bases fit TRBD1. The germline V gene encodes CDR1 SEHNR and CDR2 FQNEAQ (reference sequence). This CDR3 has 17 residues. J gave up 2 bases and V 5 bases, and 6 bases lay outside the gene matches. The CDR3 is CASSRGTGEPGANVLTF. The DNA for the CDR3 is TGTGCCAGCAGCCGCGGGACAGGGGAGCCTGGGGCCAACGTCCTGACTTTC.

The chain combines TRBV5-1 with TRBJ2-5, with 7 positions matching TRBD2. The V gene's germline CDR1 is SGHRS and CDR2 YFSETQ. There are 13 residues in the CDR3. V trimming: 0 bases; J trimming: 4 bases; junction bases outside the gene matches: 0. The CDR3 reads CASSLGGGETQYF. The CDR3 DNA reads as TGCGCCAGCAGCTTGGGCGGGGGAGAGACCCAGTACTTC.

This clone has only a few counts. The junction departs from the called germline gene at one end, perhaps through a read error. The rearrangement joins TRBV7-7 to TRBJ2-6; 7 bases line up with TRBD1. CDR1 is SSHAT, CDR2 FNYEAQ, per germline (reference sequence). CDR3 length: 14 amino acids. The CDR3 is CASSQGAGANVLTF. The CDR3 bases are TGTGCTAGCAGCCAGGGGGCTGGGGCCAACGTCCTGACTTTC.

The CDR3 coding sequence is TGTGCCAGCAGCTTAGCTACCGGGGCCCTTGTGGAGCAGTACTTC. This translates into CASSLATGALVEQYF. This rearrangement joins TRBV7-9 to TRBJ2-7, with D possibly called TRBD1 or TRBD2 (5 bases each). V was pared by 0 bases and J by 7 bases, with 16 bases between. The CDR3 contains 15 residues. CDR1 is SEHNR and CDR2 is FQNEAQ in the germline V gene (reference sequence).

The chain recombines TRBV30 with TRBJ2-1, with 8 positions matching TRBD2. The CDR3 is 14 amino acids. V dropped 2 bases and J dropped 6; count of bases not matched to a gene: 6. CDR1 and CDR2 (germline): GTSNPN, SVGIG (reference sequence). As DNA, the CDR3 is TGTGCCTGGAGTTCCCTTCTAGCGGGCAATGAGCAGTTCTTC. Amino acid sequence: CAWSSLLAGNEQFF.

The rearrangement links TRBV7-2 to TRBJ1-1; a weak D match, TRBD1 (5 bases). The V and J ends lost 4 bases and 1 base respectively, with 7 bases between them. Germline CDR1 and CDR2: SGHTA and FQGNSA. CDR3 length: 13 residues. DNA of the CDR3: TGTGCCAGCAGCTCCGGGGCGAACACTGAAGCTTTCTTT. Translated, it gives CASSSGANTEAFF.

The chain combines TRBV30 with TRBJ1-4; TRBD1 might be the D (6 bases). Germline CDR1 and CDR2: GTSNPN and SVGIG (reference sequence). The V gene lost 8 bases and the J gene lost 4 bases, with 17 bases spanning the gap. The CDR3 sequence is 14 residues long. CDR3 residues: CAGELDSFNEKLFF. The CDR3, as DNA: TGTGCCGGAGAATTGGACAGTTTTAATGAAAAACTGTTTTTT.

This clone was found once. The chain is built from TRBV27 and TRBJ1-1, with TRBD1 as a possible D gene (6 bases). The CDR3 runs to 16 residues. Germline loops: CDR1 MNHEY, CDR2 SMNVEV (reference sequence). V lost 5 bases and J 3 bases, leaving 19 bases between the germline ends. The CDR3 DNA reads TGTGCCAGCAGTCCGTCGAGGGGGGGGTGGGACACTGAAGCTTTCTTT. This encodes CASSPSRGGWDTEAFF.

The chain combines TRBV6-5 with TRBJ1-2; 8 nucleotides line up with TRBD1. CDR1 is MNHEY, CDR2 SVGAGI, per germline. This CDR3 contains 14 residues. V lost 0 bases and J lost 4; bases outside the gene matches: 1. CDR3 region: CASSYSDRGYGYTF. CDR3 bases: TGTGCCAGCAGTTACTCTGACAGGGGCTATGGCTACACCTTC.

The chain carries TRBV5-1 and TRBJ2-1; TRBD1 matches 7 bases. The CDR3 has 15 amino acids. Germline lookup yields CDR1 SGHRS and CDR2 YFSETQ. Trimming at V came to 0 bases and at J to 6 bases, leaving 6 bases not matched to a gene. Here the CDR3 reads CASSLDRGTFNEQFF. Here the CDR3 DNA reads TGCGCCAGCAGCTTGGACAGGGGTACTTTCAATGAGCAGTTCTTC.

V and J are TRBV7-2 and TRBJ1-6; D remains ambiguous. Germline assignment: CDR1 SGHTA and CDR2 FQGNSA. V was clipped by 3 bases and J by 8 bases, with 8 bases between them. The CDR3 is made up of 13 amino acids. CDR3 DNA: TGTGCCAGCAGCTTCTACGGGGATTCACCCCTCCACTTT. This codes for CASSFYGDSPLHF.

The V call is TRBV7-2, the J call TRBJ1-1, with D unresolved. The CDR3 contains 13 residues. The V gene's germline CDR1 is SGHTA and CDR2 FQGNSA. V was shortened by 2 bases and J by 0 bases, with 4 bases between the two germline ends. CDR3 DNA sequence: TGTGCCAGCAGCTTATTTGTGAACACTGAAGCTTTCTTT. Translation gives CASSLFVNTEAFF.

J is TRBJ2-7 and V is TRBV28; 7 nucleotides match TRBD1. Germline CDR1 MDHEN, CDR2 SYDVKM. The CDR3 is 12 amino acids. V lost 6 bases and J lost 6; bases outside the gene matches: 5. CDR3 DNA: TGTGCCAGCAGCCTTAGGACAGGCGAGCAGTACTTC. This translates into CASSLRTGEQYF.

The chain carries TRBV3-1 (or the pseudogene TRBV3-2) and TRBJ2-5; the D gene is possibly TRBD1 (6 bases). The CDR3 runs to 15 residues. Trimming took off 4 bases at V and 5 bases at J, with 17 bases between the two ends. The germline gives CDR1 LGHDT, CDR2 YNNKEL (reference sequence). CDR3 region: CASSPGTLRGETQYF. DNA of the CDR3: TGTGCCAGCAGCCCGGGGACACTGAGGGGCGAGACCCAGTACTTC.

CDR3 amino acids: CASSPQTGYNEQFF. The CDR3 DNA reads TGTGCCAGCAGTCCCCAGACAGGGTACAATGAGCAGTTCTTC. The rearrangement links TRBV2 to TRBJ2-1, with 7 bases that match TRBD1. There are 14 residues in the CDR3. J lost 4 bases, V lost 5 bases, and 5 bases had no gene match. The germline gives CDR1 SNHLY, CDR2 FYNNEI.

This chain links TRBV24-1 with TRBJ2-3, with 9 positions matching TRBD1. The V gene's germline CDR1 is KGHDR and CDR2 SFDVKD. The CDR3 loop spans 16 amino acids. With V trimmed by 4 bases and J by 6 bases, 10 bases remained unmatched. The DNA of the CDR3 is TGTGCCACCAGTGACCGGTCCAGGGACAGGGTGGATACGCAGTATTTT. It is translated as CATSDRSRDRVDTQYF.

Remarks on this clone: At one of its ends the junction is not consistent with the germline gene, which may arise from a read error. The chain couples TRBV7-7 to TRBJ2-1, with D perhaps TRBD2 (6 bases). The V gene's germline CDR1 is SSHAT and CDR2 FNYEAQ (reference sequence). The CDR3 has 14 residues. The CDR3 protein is CASSPLAENNEQFF. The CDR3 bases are TGTGCTAGCAGCCCACTAGCCGAGAACAATGAGCAGTTCTTC. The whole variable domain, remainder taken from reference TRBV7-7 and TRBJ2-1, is GAGVSQSPRYKVTKRGQDVTLRCDPISSHATLYWYQQALGQGPEFLTYFNYEAQPDKSGLPSDRFSAERPEGSISTLTIQRTEQRDSAMYRCASSPLAENNEQFFGPGTRLTVL.

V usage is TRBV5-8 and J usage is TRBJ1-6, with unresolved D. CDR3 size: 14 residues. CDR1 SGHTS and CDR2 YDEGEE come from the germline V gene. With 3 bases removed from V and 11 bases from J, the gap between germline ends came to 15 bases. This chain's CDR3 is CASSSRAFQAPLHF. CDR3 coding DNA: TGTGCCAGCAGCTCCCGGGCGTTCCAGGCACCCCTCCACTTT.

The CDR3 DNA sequence: TGCGCCAGCAGCAATTCCAGGGGCCTGGGGAACACTGAAGCTTTCTTT. Translated, it gives CASSNSRGLGNTEAFF. The V gene is TRBV10-1, the J gene TRBJ1-1, with D perhaps TRBD1 (6 bases). Germline V gene sequence: CDR1 WNHNN, CDR2 SYGVQD (reference sequence). This CDR3 has 16 amino acids. V dropped 6 bases and J dropped 1 base, with 18 bases sitting between them.

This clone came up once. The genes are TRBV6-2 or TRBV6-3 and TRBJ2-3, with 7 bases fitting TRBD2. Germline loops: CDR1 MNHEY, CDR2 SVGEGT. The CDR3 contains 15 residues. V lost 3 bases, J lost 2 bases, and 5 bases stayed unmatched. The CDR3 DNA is TGTGCCAGCAGTTATGTGGGACTACCCACAGATACGCAGTATTTT. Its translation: CASSYVGLPTDTQYF.

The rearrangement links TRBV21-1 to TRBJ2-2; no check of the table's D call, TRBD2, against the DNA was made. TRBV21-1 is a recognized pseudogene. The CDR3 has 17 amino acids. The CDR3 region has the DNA TGTGCCAGCAGAGAAAGCTCCGGGACTAGAGGCACCGGGGAGCTGTTTTTT. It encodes CASRESSGTRGTGELFF.

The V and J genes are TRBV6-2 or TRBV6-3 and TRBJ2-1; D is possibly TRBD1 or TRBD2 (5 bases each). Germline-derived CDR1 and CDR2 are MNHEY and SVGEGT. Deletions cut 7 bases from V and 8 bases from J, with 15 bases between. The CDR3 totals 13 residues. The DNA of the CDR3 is TGTGCCAGCACCCCCCGGGGCTGGGATGAGCAGTTCTTC. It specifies CASTPRGWDEQFF.

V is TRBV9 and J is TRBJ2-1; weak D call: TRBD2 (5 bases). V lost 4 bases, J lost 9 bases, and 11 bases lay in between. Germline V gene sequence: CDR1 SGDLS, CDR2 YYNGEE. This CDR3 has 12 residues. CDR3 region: CASSSLGGEQFF. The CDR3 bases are TGTGCCAGCAGCTCCCTAGGAGGTGAGCAGTTCTTC.